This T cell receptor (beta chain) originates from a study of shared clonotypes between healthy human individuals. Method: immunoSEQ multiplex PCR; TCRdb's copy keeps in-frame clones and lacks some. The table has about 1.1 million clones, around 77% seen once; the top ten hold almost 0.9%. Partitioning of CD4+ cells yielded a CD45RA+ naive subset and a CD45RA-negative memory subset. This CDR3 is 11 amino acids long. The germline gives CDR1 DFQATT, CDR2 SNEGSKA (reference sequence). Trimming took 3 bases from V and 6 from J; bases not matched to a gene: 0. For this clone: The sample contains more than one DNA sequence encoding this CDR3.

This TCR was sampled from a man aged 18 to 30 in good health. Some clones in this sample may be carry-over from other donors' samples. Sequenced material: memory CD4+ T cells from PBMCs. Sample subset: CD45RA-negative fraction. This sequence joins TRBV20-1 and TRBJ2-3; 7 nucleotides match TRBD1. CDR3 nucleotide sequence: TGCAGTGCTAGCAGGGGGGATACGCAGTATTTT. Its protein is CSASRGDTQYF.